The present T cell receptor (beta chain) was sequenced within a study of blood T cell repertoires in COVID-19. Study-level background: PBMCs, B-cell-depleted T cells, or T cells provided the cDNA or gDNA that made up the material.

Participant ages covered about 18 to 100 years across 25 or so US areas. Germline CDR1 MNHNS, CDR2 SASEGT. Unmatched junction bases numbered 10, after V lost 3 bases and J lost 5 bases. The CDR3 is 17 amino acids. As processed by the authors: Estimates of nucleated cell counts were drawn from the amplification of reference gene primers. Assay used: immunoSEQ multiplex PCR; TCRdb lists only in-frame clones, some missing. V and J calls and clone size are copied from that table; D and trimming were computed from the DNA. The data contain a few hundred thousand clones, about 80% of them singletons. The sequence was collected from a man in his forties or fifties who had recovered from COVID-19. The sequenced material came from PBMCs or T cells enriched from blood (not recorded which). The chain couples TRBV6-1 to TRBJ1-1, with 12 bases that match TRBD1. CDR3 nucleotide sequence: TGTGCCAGCAGTGAGAGCGGGACAGGGGGCAAAGGTACTGAAGCTTTCTTT. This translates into CASSESGTGGKGTEAFF.